The 23 T cell receptor beta chains presented below share a single source sample, sequenced in a study of cytomegalovirus exposure and HLA in healthy donors. Vbeta (60) and Jbeta (13) primers were used in the PCR. The data were produced by immunoSEQ multiplex PCR, yet TCRdb's version contains in-frame clones alone and is incomplete. The table has tens of thousands of clones, approximately 82% seen once. The sample consisted of PBMCs. Receptors were obtained from a man aged 40-50 years in good health and CMV-seronegative.

The V call is TRBV6-6, the J call TRBJ2-1, with 8 bases identical to TRBD1. V lost 2 bases, J lost 6 bases, and 3 bases stayed unmatched. The CDR3 is 14 amino acids. The V gene's germline CDR1 is MNHNY and CDR2 SVGAGI (reference sequence). DNA for the CDR3: TGTGCCAGCAGTTACACAGGGGGGAGCAATGAGCAGTTCTTC. It codes for CASSYTGGSNEQFF.

In DNA form, the CDR3 reads TGTGCCAGCAGCTTTGCGGGACTACCTCAAGAGACCCAGTACTTC. It codes for CASSFAGLPQETQYF. V usage is TRBV7-8 and J usage is TRBJ2-5, with 7 bases matching TRBD2. Trimming at V came to 3 bases and at J to 2 bases, leaving 6 bases not matched to a gene. CDR3 length: 15 residues. Germline V gene data show CDR1 as SGHVS and CDR2 as FQNEAQ.

The CDR3 loop is CASSYLAAANTGELFF. The CDR3 coding sequence is TGTGCCAGCAGTTACCTCGCTGCGGCGAACACCGGGGAGCTGTTTTTT. This chain uses TRBV6-5 with TRBJ2-2; D uncertain. CDR3 length: 16 amino acids. The ends were cut back, 2 bases at V and 0 bases at J, with 10 bases in the middle. Germline V gene sequence: CDR1 MNHEY, CDR2 SVGAGI.

The table lists this clone with a few counts. The rearrangement links TRBV7-8 to TRBJ2-2; the D is unclear. Trimming removed 3 bases from V and 4 bases from J, with 6 bases in between. CDR3 length equals 13 residues. Germline-derived CDR1 and CDR2 are SGHVS and FQNEAQ. The CDR3 reads CASSFGGTGELFF. The CDR3, as DNA: TGTGCCAGCAGCTTCGGCGGCACCGGGGAGCTGTTTTTT. Using reference TRBV7-8 and TRBJ2-2 for the parts outside the CDR3, the full variable domain is GAGVSQSPRYKVAKRGQDVALRCDPISGHVSLFWYQQALGQGPEFLTYFQNEAQLDKSGLPSDRFFAERPEGSVSTLKIQRTQQEDSAVYLCASSFGGTGELFFGEGSRLTVL.

The sample holds a few counts of this clone. The chain recombines TRBV5-4 with TRBJ1-4, with 8 bases identical to TRBD1. Per germline, CDR1 SGHNT and CDR2 YYREEE (reference sequence). Germline trimming cut 5 bases from V and 8 bases from J; bases unmatched to any gene: 14. The CDR3 has 16 amino acids. The CDR3 bases are TGTGCCAGCAGTCCCGGACAGGGCCGAAGGGGGGAAAAACTGTTTTTT. This translates into CASSPGQGRRGEKLFF. Full variable domain (rest looked up from reference TRBV5-4 and TRBJ1-4): ETGVTQSPTHLIKTRGQQVTLRCSSQSGHNTVSWYQQALGQGPQFIFQYYREEENGRGNFPPRFSGLQFPNYSSELNVNALELDDSALYLCASSPGQGRRGEKLFFGSGTQLSVL.

The chain links TRBV28 to TRBJ1-6; TRBD1 might be the D (5 bases). Trimming removed 2 bases at V and 7 bases at J, with 12 bases between. This CDR3 spans 15 amino acids. Germline lookup yields CDR1 MDHEN and CDR2 SYDVKM. DNA for the CDR3: TGTGCCAGCAGTTTAAGCCAGGGTGGCAATTCACCCCTCCACTTT. This gives the protein CASSLSQGGNSPLHF.

The chain uses TRBV30 and TRBJ2-7; tentative D call: TRBD2 (5 bases). Per germline, CDR1 GTSNPN and CDR2 SVGIG (reference sequence). This CDR3 spans 13 amino acids. Trimming removed 0 bases at V and 6 bases at J, with 12 bases between. The CDR3 bases are TGTGCCTGGAGTGTTGGACTTAGTCCCGAGCAGTACTTC. This gives the protein CAWSVGLSPEQYF.

The genes are TRBV4-2 and TRBJ2-2; 9 bases are shared with TRBD1. CDR3 length: 17 residues. Germline CDR1 and CDR2: LGHNA and YNFKEQ. With 0 bases clipped from V and 4 bases from J, the junction kept 6 bases outside the gene matches. The CDR3 loop reads CASSQDVGQGATGELFF. The CDR3 bases are TGTGCCAGCAGCCAAGATGTGGGACAGGGTGCCACCGGGGAGCTGTTTTTT.

V usage is TRBV2 and J usage is TRBJ2-6, with 14 positions matching TRBD2. This CDR3 contains 18 residues. The V and J ends lost 7 bases and 0 bases, in that order; junction bases with no gene match: 5. Germline CDR1 is SNHLY and CDR2 is FYNNEI. The CDR3 loop is CASTMGLAGASGANVLTF. CDR3 DNA: TGTGCCAGCACTATGGGACTAGCGGGGGCCTCTGGGGCCAACGTCCTGACTTTC.

The chain recombines TRBV5-1 with TRBJ2-1, with D possibly TRBD1 on 6 matching bases. The V gene lost 4 bases and the J gene lost 10 bases, with 18 bases spanning the gap. The V gene's germline CDR1 is SGHRS and CDR2 YFSETQ. This CDR3 has 14 amino acids. The CDR3 nucleotides are TGCGCCAGCAGCCCCTCCTTTTGGGGGCGGGAGCAGTTCTTC. It is translated as CASSPSFWGREQFF.

This chain uses TRBV25-1 with TRBJ2-7; unclear D gene. V was pared by 4 bases and J by 6 bases, with 4 bases between. CDR3 length: 10 amino acids. Germline-derived CDR1 and CDR2 are MGHDK and SYGVNS. The CDR3, as DNA: TGTGCCAGCAGTGGCGTCGAGCAGTACTTC. This encodes CASSGVEQYF.

The J gene is TRBJ1-2, the V gene TRBV14; 7 bases map to TRBD1. The CDR3 is 15 amino acids. Germline trimming cut 0 bases from V and 4 bases from J; bases unmatched to any gene: 5. Germline V CDR1 and CDR2: SGHDN, FVKESK. The DNA of the CDR3 is TGTGCCAGCAGCCAAGAAAACAGGGGCTTCTATGGCTACACCTTC. Protein sequence: CASSQENRGFYGYTF.

The chain has TRBV7-2 and TRBJ2-1; maybe TRBD2 (5 bases). V was cut by 7 bases and J by 9 bases, with 16 bases left in between. The CDR3 is made up of 13 amino acids. The germline V gene has CDR1 SGHTA and CDR2 FQGNSA. The CDR3 DNA reads as TGTGCCAGCACCCTTCAGTTTGAGGGTGAGCAGTTCTTC. Translating it yields CASTLQFEGEQFF.

The chain has TRBV5-4 and TRBJ2-7; no clear D gene. Looked up from germline, CDR1 is SGHNT and CDR2 is YYREEE (reference sequence). Deletions cut 1 base from V and 7 bases from J, with 9 bases between. CDR3 length: 12 residues. The CDR3 spells CASSLMSGEQYF. The CDR3 DNA follows: TGTGCCAGCAGCTTGATGTCGGGTGAGCAGTACTTC.

The CDR3 DNA reads TGTGCCAGCAGTTTAACAGGGCGCGCAGATACGCAGTATTTT. Protein sequence: CASSLTGRADTQYF. The V call is TRBV27, the J call TRBJ2-3, with a weak D call TRBD1 (6 bases). The V gene lost 2 bases and the J gene lost 4 bases, with 10 bases spanning the gap. The CDR3 runs 14 residues. Germline-derived CDR1 and CDR2 are MNHEY and SMNVEV (reference sequence).

This chain uses TRBV19 with TRBJ2-1, with 7 bases lining up with TRBD1. The ends lost 5 bases at V and 6 bases at J; junction bases unmatched: 4. The CDR3 length is 13 residues. From germline, CDR1 is LNHDA and CDR2 SQIVND (reference sequence). The CDR3 loop reads CASSLTGPNEQFF. CDR3 coding DNA: TGTGCCAGTAGTTTGACAGGGCCCAATGAGCAGTTCTTC.

The rearrangement joins TRBV7-6 to TRBJ2-1; 11 bases are a match to TRBD2. With 2 bases clipped from V and 2 bases from J, the junction kept 5 bases outside the gene matches. The CDR3 covers 17 residues. CDR1 and CDR2 from the germline V gene are SGHVS and FNYEAQ. The CDR3 protein is CASSLRTSGGTYNEQFF. The CDR3 DNA reads TGTGCCAGCAGCTTAAGAACTAGCGGGGGTACCTACAATGAGCAGTTCTTC.

The CDR3 nucleotides are TGTGCCAGCACCCCCGGCGGACAGACCTACGAGCAGTACTTC. It is translated as CASTPGGQTYEQYF. The V call is TRBV28, the J call TRBJ2-7; maybe TRBD1 (6 bases). CDR1 and CDR2 from the germline V gene are MDHEN and SYDVKM. The germline V and J ends were trimmed by 7 bases and 2 bases, with 15 bases remaining between them. This CDR3 is 14 amino acids long.

The chain carries TRBV25-1 and TRBJ1-3, with D possibly matching TRBD1 (6 bases). The CDR3 is made up of 16 amino acids. With 6 bases removed from V and 0 bases from J, the gap between germline ends came to 15 bases. The V gene's germline CDR1 is MGHDK and CDR2 SYGVNS. CDR3 DNA: TGTGCCAGCAGAGATCAGACAGGCTTCTCTGGAAACACCATATATTTT. Protein: CASRDQTGFSGNTIYF.

This clone was seen a single time. This chain links TRBV7-8 with TRBJ2-7; TRBD2 is a possible D gene (5 bases). Germline lookup yields CDR1 SGHVS and CDR2 FQNEAQ. Trimming cost V 6 bases and J 6 bases, with 21 bases left between them. The CDR3 is 15 amino acids. The CDR3 nucleotides read TGTGCCAGCAGTCATTACCGGACCGGGGTCCGCGAGCAGTACTTC. It is translated as CASSHYRTGVREQYF.

This clone showed up just once. V gene TRBV19 combines with J gene TRBJ1-1; 7 nucleotides agree with TRBD1. The length of the CDR3 is 16 residues. Germline CDR1 LNHDA, CDR2 SQIVND (reference sequence). With V trimmed by 3 bases and J by 0 bases, 7 bases remained unmatched. The CDR3 sequence is CASSIKGQPMNTEAFF. The CDR3 coding sequence is TGTGCCAGTAGTATCAAGGGACAGCCCATGAACACTGAAGCTTTCTTT.

As concerns this clone: The sample has other DNA sequences that encode this CDR3 too. The rearrangement joins TRBV5-1 to TRBJ1-1; TRBD1 matches at 7 bases. The CDR3 is made up of 14 amino acids. V lost 4 bases to trimming and J lost 2 bases; unmatched junction nucleotides: 5. CDR1 and CDR2 (germline): SGHRS, YFSETQ. The CDR3: CASSLGTANTEAFF. In DNA, the CDR3 is TGCGCCAGCAGCCTCGGGACAGCCAACACTGAAGCTTTCTTT.

The rearrangement joins TRBV5-1 to TRBJ1-1; TRBD1 might be the D (5 bases). Germline assignment: CDR1 SGHRS and CDR2 YFSETQ. The CDR3 totals 15 residues. The V gene lost 1 base and the J gene lost 3 bases, with 13 bases spanning the gap. CDR3 sequence (DNA): TGCGCCAGCAGCTTGATTGGCCAGGGTGACACTGAAGCTTTCTTT. Translation gives CASSLIGQGDTEAFF.